A selection of T cell receptor beta chains follows, all from one sample in a study of blood T cell repertoires in COVID-19. Some clones are missing from TCRdb's copy, which holds only in-frame ones; the method was immunoSEQ multiplex PCR. The table lists 80,000 or so clones, 60% to 85% of them singletons, with about a tenth in the top ten. The sequenced material came from peripheral blood. The origin of the receptors is a human donor in a cohort sampled during active COVID-19. Both conserved end residues are part of each CDR3. D genes are given only for firm matches. Only some rows state a clone size, as once, few, many or a class for expanded clones.

d_call j_call clone_size v_call cdr3_aa cdr3_nt
NA TRBJ2-1 NA TRBV2 CASSQQVAYNEQFF TGTGCCAGCAGCCAACAGGTTGCCTACAATGAGCAGTTCTTC
NA TRBJ2-3 NA TRBV3-1/TRBV3-2 CASTPMETDTQYF TGTGCCAGCACGCCTATGGAGACAGATACGCAGTATTTT
TRBD2 TRBJ2-7 few TRBV5-1 CASSLSGLAGASYEQYF TGCGCCAGCAGCTTGTCCGGCCTAGCGGGGGCCTCCTACGAGCAGTACTTC
TRBD1 TRBJ2-1 NA TRBV19 CASRPRGRGQANEQFF TGTGCCAGTAGACCCAGGGGCAGGGGGCAGGCGAATGAGCAGTTCTTC
NA TRBJ1-1 NA TRBV6-5 CASGQHQAFF TGTGCCAGCGGACAGCATCAAGCTTTCTTT
NA TRBJ2-7 NA TRBV5-8 CASSFSENSYEQYF TGTGCCAGCAGCTTCTCGGAGAACTCCTACGAGCAGTACTTC
NA TRBJ1-1 NA TRBV21-1 CASTRRGYHTEAFF TGTGCCAGCACCAGACGAGGGTACCACACTGAAGCTTTCTTT
TRBD2 TRBJ2-7 once TRBV9 CASSPNSGGAFYEQYF TGTGCCAGCAGCCCTAATAGCGGGGGGGCGTTCTACGAGCAGTACTTC
TRBD1 TRBJ1-2 NA TRBV2 CASRGQGNGYTF TGTGCCAGCAGGGGACAGGGAAACGGCTACACCTTC
NA TRBJ1-1 NA TRBV14 CASSQSLTNTEAFF TGTGCCAGCAGCCAAAGCCTCACGAACACTGAAGCTTTCTTT
TRBD1 TRBJ1-6 NA TRBV27 CASSWDRGNSPLHF TGTGCCAGCAGTTGGGACAGGGGGAATTCACCCCTCCACTTT
NA TRBJ2-7 NA TRBV29-1 CSVVPPGSEQYF TGCAGCGTTGTCCCACCCGGTTCGGAGCAGTACTTC
TRBD1 TRBJ1-6 NA TRBV3-1/TRBV3-2 CASSARTGWAPLHF TGTGCCAGCAGCGCCCGGACAGGGTGGGCACCCCTCCACTTT
TRBD1 TRBJ1-6 NA TRBV18 CASSPARDRNSPLHF TGTGCCAGCTCACCCGCCCGGGACAGAAATTCACCCCTCCACTTT
NA TRBJ2-7 few TRBV7-9 CASSSQGGHEQYF TGTGCCAGCAGCTCACAGGGAGGGCACGAGCAGTACTTC
NA TRBJ2-7 NA TRBV5-1 CASRGSSYEQYF TGCGCAAGCAGGGGCAGCTCCTACGAGCAGTACTTC
TRBD1 TRBJ2-7 NA TRBV5-5 CASSLRDRQYEQYF TGTGCCAGCAGCTTGCGGGACAGGCAGTACGAGCAGTACTTC
NA TRBJ1-5 NA TRBV7-9 CASSPGRSGGNQPQHF TGTGCCAGCAGCCCTGGCCGGTCAGGGGGCAATCAGCCCCAGCATTTT
TRBD1 TRBJ1-2 NA TRBV6-2/TRBV6-3 CASSSQGAVGYTF TGTGCCAGCAGTTCACAGGGGGCAGTGGGCTACACCTTC
NA TRBJ2-6 few TRBV24-1 CATSGYTASGANVLTF TGTGCCACCAGTGGATATACAGCCTCTGGGGCCAACGTCCTGACTTTC
TRBD2 TRBJ2-3 NA TRBV28 CASDPGGDTQYF TGTGCCAGTGACCCGGGGGGGGATACGCAGTATTTT
NA TRBJ2-5 NA TRBV9 CASSYMGAQQETQYF TGTGCCAGCAGCTATATGGGGGCGCAACAAGAGACCCAGTACTTC
TRBD1 TRBJ1-4 NA TRBV5-1 CASSLEWQGALPMKKLFF TGCGCCAGCAGCTTGGAGTGGCAGGGGGCGCTCCCAATGAAAAAACTGTTTTTT
NA TRBJ2-7 NA TRBV5-4 CASSFLSGSEAKQYF TGTGCCAGCAGCTTCCTCAGCGGTAGCGAGGCAAAGCAGTACTTC
NA TRBJ1-4 NA TRBV2 CASSEEQGMEKLFF TGTGCCAGCAGTGAGGAACAGGGAATGGAAAAACTGTTTTTT
NA TRBJ1-1 NA TRBV5-1 CASSLTQSNTEAFF TGCGCCAGCAGCTTGACACAATCGAACACTGAAGCTTTCTTT
TRBD1 TRBJ1-1 NA TRBV7-3 CASSGDRGPGTEAFF TGTGCCAGCAGCGGGGACAGGGGACCGGGGACTGAAGCTTTCTTT
TRBD1 TRBJ2-7 once TRBV5-3 CARSLAGQDTYEQYF TGTGCCAGAAGCTTGGCAGGACAGGACACCTACGAGCAGTACTTC
TRBD1 TRBJ2-7 NA TRBV5-4 CASSPGQHSYEQYF TGTGCCAGCAGCCCGGGACAGCATTCCTACGAGCAGTACTTC
NA TRBJ1-2 NA TRBV7-9 CASSFTENYGYTF TGTGCCAGCAGCTTCACAGAGAACTATGGCTACACCTTC